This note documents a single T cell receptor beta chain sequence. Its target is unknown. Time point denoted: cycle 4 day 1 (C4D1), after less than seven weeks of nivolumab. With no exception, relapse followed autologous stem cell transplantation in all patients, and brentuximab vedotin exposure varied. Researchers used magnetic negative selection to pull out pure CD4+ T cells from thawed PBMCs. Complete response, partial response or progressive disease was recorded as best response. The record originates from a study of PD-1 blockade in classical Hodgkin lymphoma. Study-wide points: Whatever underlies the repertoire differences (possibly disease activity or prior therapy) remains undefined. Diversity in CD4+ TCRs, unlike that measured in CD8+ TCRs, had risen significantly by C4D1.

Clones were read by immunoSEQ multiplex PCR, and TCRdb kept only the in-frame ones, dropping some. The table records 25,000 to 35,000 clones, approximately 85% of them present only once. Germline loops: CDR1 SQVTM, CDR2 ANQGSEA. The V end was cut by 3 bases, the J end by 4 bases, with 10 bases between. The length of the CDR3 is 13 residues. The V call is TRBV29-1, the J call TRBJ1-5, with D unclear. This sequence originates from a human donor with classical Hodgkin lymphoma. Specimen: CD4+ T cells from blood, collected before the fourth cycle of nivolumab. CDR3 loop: CSVEVTGNQPQHF. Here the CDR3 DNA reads TGCAGCGTTGAGGTGACGGGGAATCAGCCCCAGCATTTT. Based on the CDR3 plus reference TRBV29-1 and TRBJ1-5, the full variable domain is SAVISQKPSRDICQRGTSLTIQCQVDSQVTMMFWYRQQPGQSLTLIATANQGSEATYESGFVIDKFPISRPNLTFSTLTVSNMSPEDSSIYLCSVEVTGNQPQHFGDGTRLSIL.